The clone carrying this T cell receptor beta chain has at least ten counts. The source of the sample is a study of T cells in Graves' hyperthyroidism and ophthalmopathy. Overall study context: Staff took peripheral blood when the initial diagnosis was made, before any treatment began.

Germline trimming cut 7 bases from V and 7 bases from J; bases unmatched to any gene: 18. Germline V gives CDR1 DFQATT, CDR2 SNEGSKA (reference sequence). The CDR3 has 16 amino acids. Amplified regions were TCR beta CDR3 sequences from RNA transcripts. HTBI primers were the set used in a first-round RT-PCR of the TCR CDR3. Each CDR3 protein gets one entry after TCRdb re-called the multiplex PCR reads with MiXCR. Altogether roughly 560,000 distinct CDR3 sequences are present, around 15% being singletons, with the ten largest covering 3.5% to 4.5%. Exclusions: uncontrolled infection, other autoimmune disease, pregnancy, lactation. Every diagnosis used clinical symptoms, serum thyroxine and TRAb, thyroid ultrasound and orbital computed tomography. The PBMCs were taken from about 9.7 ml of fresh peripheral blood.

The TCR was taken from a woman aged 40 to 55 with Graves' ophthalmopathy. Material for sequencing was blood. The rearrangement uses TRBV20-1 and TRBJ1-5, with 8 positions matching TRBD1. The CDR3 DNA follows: TGCAGTGTTCATCCCCCCGGACAGGGCGGATGGCAGCCCCAGCATTTT. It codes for CSVHPPGQGGWQPQHF.